These T cell receptor beta chains were read from a single sample in a study of blood T cell repertoires in COVID-19. TCRdb's copy holds only in-frame clones and misses some; the assay was immunoSEQ multiplex PCR. The table lists 100,000 to 150,000 clones, about 86% of them singletons, with 3.5% to 4% in the top ten. The specimen was peripheral blood. These TCRs come from a woman between 50 and 59 years old with acute or convalescent COVID-19. The CDR3 runs from the conserved cysteine through the conserved F or W. The order of the fields is V gene, clone size, J gene, D gene, CDR3 DNA, CDR3 protein. The D gene is left open where the match is weak. Some rows have no size entry. The others give once, few or many, or a class for an expanded clone.

V gene: TRBV11-3
clone size: NA
J gene: TRBJ2-3
D gene: TRBD2
CDR3 DNA: TGTGCCAGCAGCACTAGCGGGAAAGAGACAGATACGCAGTATTTT
CDR3 protein: CASSTSGKETDTQYF

V gene: TRBV19
clone size: NA
J gene: TRBJ2-5
D gene: TRBD2
CDR3 DNA: TGTGCCAGTAGTGCGGGACTAGCGGGAGCGTACGAGACCCAGTACTTC
CDR3 protein: CASSAGLAGAYETQYF

V gene: TRBV5-1
clone size: few
J gene: TRBJ1-4
D gene: NA
CDR3 DNA: TGCGCCAGCAGCTTGGGGTCATCGGGGGGCCTCGGGGAAAAACTGTTTTTT
CDR3 protein: CASSLGSSGGLGEKLFF

V gene: TRBV19
clone size: NA
J gene: TRBJ1-4
D gene: TRBD1
CDR3 DNA: TGTGCCAGTAGTATCGAGGGGGCGTCAACTAATGAAAAACTGTTTTTT
CDR3 protein: CASSIEGASTNEKLFF

V gene: TRBV6-1
clone size: few
J gene: TRBJ1-6
D gene: NA
CDR3 DNA: TGTGCCAGCAGTGATCAGGACAGAAATTCACCCCTCCACTTT
CDR3 protein: CASSDQDRNSPLHF

V gene: TRBV27
clone size: NA
J gene: TRBJ2-3
D gene: TRBD2
CDR3 DNA: TGTGCCAGCAGTTTATATACTAGCGGGGGGAGGACGCAGTATTTT
CDR3 protein: CASSLYTSGGRTQYF

V gene: TRBV6-5
clone size: NA
J gene: TRBJ1-4
D gene: NA
CDR3 DNA: TGTGCCAGCAGAGACACCTCTCGTGGGGAAAAACTGTTTTTT
CDR3 protein: CASRDTSRGEKLFF

V gene: TRBV6-2/TRBV6-3
clone size: NA
J gene: TRBJ2-1
D gene: NA
CDR3 DNA: TGTGCCAGCAGTTACTCGAACTTGCGGGGCTTCCAGTTCTTC
CDR3 protein: CASSYSNLRGFQFF

V gene: TRBV13
clone size: NA
J gene: TRBJ1-1
D gene: NA
CDR3 DNA: TGTGCCAGCAGTATTCTGTCAGGCGCATCGGCTTTCTTT
CDR3 protein: CASSILSGASAFF

V gene: TRBV7-9
clone size: NA
J gene: TRBJ1-6
D gene: TRBD1
CDR3 DNA: TGTGCCAGCAGCTTCCGACAGGGGAGTTCACCCCTCCACTTT
CDR3 protein: CASSFRQGSSPLHF

V gene: TRBV2
clone size: few
J gene: TRBJ1-1
D gene: TRBD1
CDR3 DNA: TGTGCCAGCAGTCTACAGGGGCGGGACACTGAAGCTTTCTTT
CDR3 protein: CASSLQGRDTEAFF

V gene: TRBV18
clone size: NA
J gene: TRBJ2-7
D gene: TRBD2
CDR3 DNA: TGTGCCAGCTCCCCACAGGCTGGGACTAGTGGCTACGAGCAGTACTTC
CDR3 protein: CASSPQAGTSGYEQYF

V gene: TRBV4-1
clone size: NA
J gene: TRBJ2-7
D gene: TRBD1
CDR3 DNA: TGCGCCAGCAGCCAAGTCAGGGGGCCCTACGAGCAGTACTTC
CDR3 protein: CASSQVRGPYEQYF

V gene: TRBV9
clone size: NA
J gene: TRBJ2-3
D gene: TRBD2
CDR3 DNA: TGTGCCAGCAGCGTAGTGGTTAGCGGGGGGCAAGATACGCAGTATTTT
CDR3 protein: CASSVVVSGGQDTQYF

V gene: TRBV29-1
clone size: once
J gene: TRBJ2-1
D gene: NA
CDR3 DNA: TGCAGCGGGACCAGCGGCCTTAATGAGCAGTTCTTC
CDR3 protein: CSGTSGLNEQFF

V gene: TRBV10-3
clone size: NA
J gene: TRBJ1-3
D gene: NA
CDR3 DNA: TGTGCCACGGGAAGGGCAGCAACAGAACCTGGAAACACCATATATTTT
CDR3 protein: CATGRAATEPGNTIYF

V gene: TRBV9
clone size: NA
J gene: TRBJ1-1
D gene: NA
CDR3 DNA: TGTGCCAGCAGCGTAGGGTGGACAGCTTTGAACACTGAAGCTTTCTTT
CDR3 protein: CASSVGWTALNTEAFF

V gene: TRBV27
clone size: NA
J gene: TRBJ2-1
D gene: TRBD2
CDR3 DNA: TGTGCCAGCAGGGGACTAGCGGGCAATGAGCAGTTCTTC
CDR3 protein: CASRGLAGNEQFF

V gene: TRBV9
clone size: NA
J gene: TRBJ2-7
D gene: NA
CDR3 DNA: TGTGCCAGCAGCCTACACCTCGGGGCGGGGACCTACGAGCAGTACTTC
CDR3 protein: CASSLHLGAGTYEQYF

V gene: TRBV7-9
clone size: NA
J gene: TRBJ1-1
D gene: NA
CDR3 DNA: TGTGCCAGCAGCTTAGTAACAGGAGAGGCTTTCTTT
CDR3 protein: CASSLVTGEAFF

V gene: TRBV28
clone size: NA
J gene: TRBJ2-1
D gene: TRBD2
CDR3 DNA: TGTGCCAGCAGTGCTTCTTACGGGAGGGCCAGCTACAATGAGCAGTTCTTC
CDR3 protein: CASSASYGRASYNEQFF

V gene: TRBV5-4
clone size: NA
J gene: TRBJ1-5
D gene: TRBD1
CDR3 DNA: TGTGCCAGCCACGAACAGGGGGTGAATCAGCCCCAGCATTTT
CDR3 protein: CASHEQGVNQPQHF

V gene: TRBV5-4
clone size: NA
J gene: TRBJ1-2
D gene: TRBD1
CDR3 DNA: TGTGCCAGCAGCTTGTGGACAGGGGAGGACTATGGCTACACCTTC
CDR3 protein: CASSLWTGEDYGYTF

V gene: TRBV5-1
clone size: NA
J gene: TRBJ2-7
D gene: TRBD1
CDR3 DNA: TGCGCCAGCAGCTCTCTGGGACAGGTGTACGAGCAGTACTTC
CDR3 protein: CASSSLGQVYEQYF

V gene: TRBV6-6
clone size: NA
J gene: TRBJ1-2
D gene: TRBD1
CDR3 DNA: TGTGCCAGCAGTTACGCGGGGACAGGGGAAGCCTATGGCTACACCTTC
CDR3 protein: CASSYAGTGEAYGYTF

V gene: TRBV2
clone size: NA
J gene: TRBJ1-2
D gene: NA
CDR3 DNA: TGTGCCAGCAGGAGACAGCAGACAGGTCTCTATGGCTACACCTTC
CDR3 protein: CASRRQQTGLYGYTF

V gene: TRBV6-2/TRBV6-3
clone size: NA
J gene: TRBJ1-1
D gene: TRBD1
CDR3 DNA: TGTGCCAGCAGCCAGACAGGGGTGGGGAACACTGAAGCTTTCTTT
CDR3 protein: CASSQTGVGNTEAFF

V gene: TRBV20-1
clone size: NA
J gene: TRBJ2-5
D gene: NA
CDR3 DNA: TGCAGGGCAGACAGGTTGGAGACCCAGTACTTC
CDR3 protein: CRADRLETQYF

V gene: TRBV9
clone size: NA
J gene: TRBJ1-2
D gene: TRBD1
CDR3 DNA: TGTGCCAGCAGCGTAGAGGACAGGGGTTATGGCTACACCTTC
CDR3 protein: CASSVEDRGYGYTF

V gene: TRBV12-3/TRBV12-4
clone size: NA
J gene: TRBJ2-3
D gene: NA
CDR3 DNA: TGTGCCAGCAGTTTGGGCAGTTCAGATACGCAGTATTTT
CDR3 protein: CASSLGSSDTQYF

V gene: TRBV2
clone size: NA
J gene: TRBJ1-2
D gene: NA
CDR3 DNA: TGTGCCAGCACCGCCATCAGAAACCAGGGCGGTAAGGGCTACACCTTC
CDR3 protein: CASTAIRNQGGKGYTF

V gene: TRBV7-5
clone size: NA
J gene: TRBJ2-3
D gene: NA
CDR3 DNA: TGTGCCAGAAGCTTAGACTCCCATCAACCCACAGATACGCAGTATTTT
CDR3 protein: CARSLDSHQPTDTQYF

V gene: TRBV3-1/TRBV3-2
clone size: NA
J gene: TRBJ2-2
D gene: TRBD1
CDR3 DNA: TGTGCCAGCAGCCACAGACAGGGAGCCGGGGAGCTGTTTTTT
CDR3 protein: CASSHRQGAGELFF

V gene: TRBV6-5
clone size: NA
J gene: TRBJ1-5
D gene: NA
CDR3 DNA: TGTGCCAGCAGTTACTCTTCAGACCCGGGGGGTCAGCCCCAGCATTTT
CDR3 protein: CASSYSSDPGGQPQHF

V gene: TRBV6-5
clone size: NA
J gene: TRBJ1-5
D gene: NA
CDR3 DNA: TGTGCCAGCAGTTATGATCCTAGTGGCAATCAGCCCCAGCATTTT
CDR3 protein: CASSYDPSGNQPQHF

V gene: TRBV27
clone size: NA
J gene: TRBJ1-3
D gene: NA
CDR3 DNA: TGTGCCAGCAGCCCAAACAGGGGAAACACCATATATTTT
CDR3 protein: CASSPNRGNTIYF

V gene: TRBV14
clone size: NA
J gene: TRBJ2-1
D gene: NA
CDR3 DNA: TGTGCCAGCAGTCTATGGCCAGGGGACAATGAGCAGTTCTTC
CDR3 protein: CASSLWPGDNEQFF

V gene: TRBV5-6
clone size: NA
J gene: TRBJ1-6
D gene: TRBD1
CDR3 DNA: TGTGCCAGCACCCTACTAACAGGGGCCACTTCACCCCTCCACTTT
CDR3 protein: CASTLLTGATSPLHF

V gene: TRBV19
clone size: NA
J gene: TRBJ2-5
D gene: TRBD2
CDR3 DNA: TGTGCCAGTAGTATAGAGGGGACTAGCGGGAGCATGGGGACCCAGTACTTC
CDR3 protein: CASSIEGTSGSMGTQYF

V gene: TRBV27
clone size: NA
J gene: TRBJ2-1
D gene: TRBD2
CDR3 DNA: TGTGCCAGCAGTCCCTTATTCCGGGGGGGCCTCAATGAGCAGTTCTTC
CDR3 protein: CASSPLFRGGLNEQFF

V gene: TRBV2
clone size: NA
J gene: TRBJ2-4
D gene: NA
CDR3 DNA: TGTGCCAGCAGTGAAGTCTGGGGGCCAAATGAAAACATTCAGTACTTC
CDR3 protein: CASSEVWGPNENIQYF

V gene: TRBV7-8
clone size: NA
J gene: TRBJ1-5
D gene: NA
CDR3 DNA: TGTGCCAGCAGCTCCAAACCACGACAGCCGAATCAGCCCCAGCATTTT
CDR3 protein: CASSSKPRQPNQPQHF

V gene: TRBV3-1/TRBV3-2
clone size: NA
J gene: TRBJ2-7
D gene: TRBD1
CDR3 DNA: TGTGCCAGCGGGACAGAGAGCTCCTACGAGCAGTACTTC
CDR3 protein: CASGTESSYEQYF

V gene: TRBV19
clone size: NA
J gene: TRBJ2-3
D gene: TRBD2
CDR3 DNA: TGTGCCAGTACCTCCATCCTAGCGGGGGGCACAGATACGCAGTATTTT
CDR3 protein: CASTSILAGGTDTQYF

V gene: TRBV27
clone size: NA
J gene: TRBJ1-2
D gene: NA
CDR3 DNA: TGTGCCAGCAGAATGGACAGAAAATATGGCTACACCTTC
CDR3 protein: CASRMDRKYGYTF

V gene: TRBV2
clone size: NA
J gene: TRBJ1-5
D gene: NA
CDR3 DNA: TGTGCCAGCAGTGGGGACTGGAATCAGCCCCAGCATTTT
CDR3 protein: CASSGDWNQPQHF

V gene: TRBV19
clone size: NA
J gene: TRBJ2-1
D gene: TRBD2
CDR3 DNA: TGTGCCAGCCGACTAGCGGGAGTGTATGGTGAGCAGTTCTTC
CDR3 protein: CASRLAGVYGEQFF

V gene: TRBV4-2
clone size: NA
J gene: TRBJ2-3
D gene: NA
CDR3 DNA: TGTGCCAGCAGCCAAGAGGGGGGTCCCCCAGATACGCAGTATTTT
CDR3 protein: CASSQEGGPPDTQYF

V gene: TRBV30
clone size: NA
J gene: TRBJ1-5
D gene: NA
CDR3 DNA: TGTGCCTGGAGTGGGGAGGGGAGACAGCCCCAGCATTTT
CDR3 protein: CAWSGEGRQPQHF

V gene: TRBV5-5
clone size: NA
J gene: TRBJ1-3
D gene: NA
CDR3 DNA: TGTGCCAGCAGCTTCCTGGGGGGAACTGGAAACACCATATATTTT
CDR3 protein: CASSFLGGTGNTIYF

V gene: TRBV28
clone size: NA
J gene: TRBJ2-1
D gene: TRBD2
CDR3 DNA: TGTGCCAGCATCCCGGGAACTAGCGGGAGTCGTGAGCAGTTCTTC
CDR3 protein: CASIPGTSGSREQFF

V gene: TRBV11-2
clone size: NA
J gene: TRBJ1-6
D gene: TRBD1
CDR3 DNA: TGTGCCAGCAGCTTAGTTCCGGACAGGGGGACACGGAATTCACCCCTCCACTTT
CDR3 protein: CASSLVPDRGTRNSPLHF

V gene: TRBV5-1
clone size: many
J gene: TRBJ1-5
D gene: NA
CDR3 DNA: TGCGCCAGCAGCTTGGACAGCCCCAATCAGCCCCAGCATTTT
CDR3 protein: CASSLDSPNQPQHF

V gene: TRBV7-8
clone size: once
J gene: TRBJ1-5
D gene: TRBD1
CDR3 DNA: TGTGCCAGCAGCCCCCGGACAGGCTCTAGTAGCAATCAGCCCCAGCATTTT
CDR3 protein: CASSPRTGSSSNQPQHF